Listed below are T cell receptor beta chains from one sample, sequenced in a study of blood T cells in healthy people across ages. Each CDR3 protein is one row after TCRdb ran MiXCR on the 5' RACE reads. Here the sample spans 1.5 million to 2 million distinct CDR3 sequences, about 49% being singletons. Sequenced material: blood. The receptors shown here come from a woman between 40 and 55 years old in good health. Both conserved end residues are part of each CDR3. Fields, in order: D gene, J gene, clone size, V gene, CDR3 DNA, CDR3 protein. The D gene is left open where the match is weak. Clone size is stated in some rows and not others, as once, few, many or a class when expanded.

-	TRBJ1-1	-	TRBV20-1	TGCAGTGCTAGCCGGGACGGGAACGCTGAAGCTTTCTTT	CSASRDGNAEAFF
-	TRBJ2-1	-	TRBV20-1	TGCAGTGCTAGGGAGTTTTTCCGTGGGAATGAGCAGTTCTTC	CSAREFFRGNEQFF
-	TRBJ2-3	many	TRBV9	TGTGCCAGCAGTCCCCCGGGGGCAGATACGCAGTATTTT	CASSPPGADTQYF
-	TRBJ2-3	-	TRBV20-1	TGCAGTGCTAGTAGTCTGGCAGGGGCAAGGACAGATACGCAGTATTTT	CSASSLAGARTDTQYF
-	TRBJ2-1	few	TRBV14	TGTGCCAGCAGCCGGTACAAGGGTAACAATGAGCAGTTCTTC	CASSRYKGNNEQFF
TRBD1	TRBJ2-5	many	TRBV5-1	TGTGCCAGCAGCTTGGCCGGGACAGGGCAAGAGACCCAGTACTTC	CASSLAGTGQETQYF
TRBD1	TRBJ2-6	-	TRBV3-1	TGTGCCAGCAGCACACAAACAGGGGCTGGGGCCAACGTCCTGACTTTC	CASSTQTGAGANVLTF
TRBD2	TRBJ2-3	-	TRBV4-2	TGTGCCAGCAGCCAAGGGGGCCCGGGGGGGCCCAGAGATACGCAGTATTTT	CASSQGGPGGPRDTQYF
-	TRBJ1-2	-	TRBV7-2	TGTGCCAGCGAGGGGAATAGCGGCAGACACTATGGCTACACCTTC	CASEGNSGRHYGYTF
-	TRBJ2-1	-	TRBV27	TGTGCCAGCAGTTTATCGGAGCGACCGGGCAGGGCAAGCAATGAGCAGTTCTTC	CASSLSERPGRASNEQFF
-	TRBJ2-7	-	TRBV7-2	TGTGCCAGCAGCTCTACCAATTACAATGAGCAGTACTTC	CASSSTNYNEQYF
-	TRBJ2-3	-	TRBV13	TGTGCCAGCAGCTTTTTTGGATCTAGCACAGATACGCAGTATTTT	CASSFFGSSTDTQYF
-	TRBJ2-5	-	TRBV3-1	TGTGCCAGCAGCGAACCGGGTCTAAGGGCGAATGAGCAGTACTTC	CASSEPGLRANEQYF
-	TRBJ2-1	-	TRBV7-7	TGTGCTAGCAGCCCGGACAGCCTAAACAATGAGCAGTTCTTC	CASSPDSLNNEQFF
-	TRBJ2-6	many	TRBV7-2	TGTGCCAGCAGCTTAGGAGGGTTTGGGGCCAACGTCCTGACTTTC	CASSLGGFGANVLTF
TRBD2	TRBJ2-7	-	TRBV11-2	TGTGCCAGCAGCTTAGTGGGGACTAGCGGGGCTGTCTCCTACGAGCAGTACTTC	CASSLVGTSGAVSYEQYF
TRBD1	TRBJ1-2	-	TRBV7-2	TGTGCCAGCAGCTCACAGGGGATTGACTATGGCTACACCTTC	CASSSQGIDYGYTF
-	TRBJ2-5	once	TRBV7-2	TGTGCCGGCAGCCTCAGTCGGCAAGAGACCCAGTACTTC	CAGSLSRQETQYF
-	TRBJ1-5	-	TRBV29-1	TGCAGCGTTGTTCTCTCCGGACTAAATCAGCCCCAGCATTTT	CSVVLSGLNQPQHF
TRBD1	TRBJ1-2	-	TRBV4-2	TGTGCCAGCAGCGAAGTGGGGACAGGGGACAACTATGGCTACACCTTC	CASSEVGTGDNYGYTF
-	TRBJ2-7	-	TRBV3-1	TGTGCCAGCAGCCAAGATCCGAATGACAGGTCCTACGAGCAGTACTTC	CASSQDPNDRSYEQYF
-	TRBJ2-7	once	TRBV13	TGTGCCTGCAGCTTAGGCCGGGGTTCCTACGAGCAGTACTTC	CACSLGRGSYEQYF
-	TRBJ2-3	-	TRBV20-1	TGCAGCCGACGACAGTCCGGGCGGGGAGATACGCAGTATTTT	CSRRQSGRGDTQYF
TRBD2	TRBJ2-1	few	TRBV20-1	TGCAGTGCCAGACTAGCGGGGAGCTCCTACAATGAGCAGTTCTTC	CSARLAGSSYNEQFF
-	TRBJ2-6	few	TRBV7-2	TGTGCCAGCAGCTTTGATAACTCTGGGGCCAACGTCCTGACTTTC	CASSFDNSGANVLTF
TRBD1	TRBJ2-6	-	TRBV6-5	TGTGCCAGCAGTTTGGGACAGGGGGTCAACAACGTCCTGACTTTC	CASSLGQGVNNVLTF
TRBD2	TRBJ2-3	few	TRBV9	TGTGCCAGCACGTCCGGGGACTACACAGATACGCAGTATTTT	CASTSGDYTDTQYF
TRBD1	TRBJ2-7	-	TRBV20-1	TGCAGTGCTAGAGAGCTGCCGGGACAGGGCTACGAGCAGTACTTC	CSARELPGQGYEQYF
-	TRBJ2-1	-	TRBV5-1	TGCGCCAGCAGCTTGGGACAGCCGGGACTCAATAATGAGCAGTTCTTC	CASSLGQPGLNNEQFF
-	TRBJ2-5	-	TRBV20-1	TGCAGTGCTGATGGTCGGAACTACCAAGAGACCCAGTACTTC	CSADGRNYQETQYF
-	TRBJ2-1	once	TRBV11-3	TGTGCCAGCAGTCTAACACCCATGGCAACTGAGCAGTTCTTC	CASSLTPMATEQFF
TRBD2	TRBJ2-3	-	TRBV6-2/TRBV6-3	TGTGCCAGCAGGTCCTCGGGGGGGCCATCAGATACGCAGTATTTT	CASRSSGGPSDTQYF
-	TRBJ1-6	-	TRBV7-9	TGTGCCAGCAGCTTAGAAGGGGTCGGTTCACCCCTCCACTTT	CASSLEGVGSPLHF
-	TRBJ2-7	-	TRBV27	TGTGCCAGCAGTCCGAAGGGCCCAGGGGTTGGTTCCTACGAGCAGTACTTC	CASSPKGPGVGSYEQYF
TRBD1	TRBJ2-6	-	TRBV7-9	TGTGCCAGCAGCTTTCCTACTGGACAGGGGGGGTTCTCTGGGGCCAACGTCCTGACTTTC	CASSFPTGQGGFSGANVLTF
-	TRBJ2-5	-	TRBV15	TGTGCCACCAGCAGAGTTCAGGACACGGTGGAGGCCCAGTACTTC	CATSRVQDTVEAQYF
TRBD2	TRBJ2-3	-	TRBV6-2/TRBV6-3	TGTGCCAGCAGTTGGTCGACTAGCGGGGGGTTTAAAGATACGCAGTATTTT	CASSWSTSGGFKDTQYF
-	TRBJ2-1	-	TRBV20-1	TGCAGTGCTACCACCTTGGACAGAATCAATGAGCAGTTCTTC	CSATTLDRINEQFF
-	TRBJ2-5	-	TRBV20-1	TGCAGTGCTAGAGCAGGGGAAGAGACCCAGTACTTC	CSARAGEETQYF
TRBD2	TRBJ2-1	-	TRBV6-4	TGTGCCAGCAGTGACTCAAAGCGGGGGGGTAGTTCGATACAGTTCTTC	CASSDSKRGGSSIQFF
-	TRBJ2-3	-	TRBV10-2	TGCGCCAGCAGTGAGGCGGGGATCCGCACAGATACGCAGTATTTT	CASSEAGIRTDTQYF
TRBD1	TRBJ2-1	many	TRBV6-2/TRBV6-3	TGTGCCAGCAGTCACGGACAGGGGACAAATGAGCAGTTCTTC	CASSHGQGTNEQFF
TRBD1	TRBJ2-5	-	TRBV4-2	TGTGCCAGCAGCCAGACGACGGGACAGATCCAAGAGACCCAGTACTTC	CASSQTTGQIQETQYF
-	TRBJ1-1	few	TRBV6-5	TGTGCCAGCTTCCCAGGGCGACGGGGCACTGAAGCTTTCTTT	CASFPGRRGTEAFF
TRBD2	TRBJ2-7	few	TRBV6-6	TGTGCCAGCAGTTACGTCGCACTAGCGGGGTCTATTCAGTACTTC	CASSYVALAGSIQYF
-	TRBJ1-5	-	TRBV7-9	TGTGCCAGCAGCTTAGTTGGGGCAGGGCCCCAGCCCCAGCATTTT	CASSLVGAGPQPQHF
-	TRBJ2-6	few	TRBV2	TGTGCCAGTGCCGGGACTGCCTGCTCTGGGGCCAACGTCCTGACTTTC	CASAGTACSGANVLTF
-	TRBJ1-4	-	TRBV7-2	TGTGCCAGCAGCTCGGCTCTAACTTCTAATGAAAAACTGTTTTTT	CASSSALTSNEKLFF
-	TRBJ1-4	-	TRBV7-9	TGTGCCAGCAGCTTGCTTTCGGGAGAAAAACTGTTTTTT	CASSLLSGEKLFF
-	TRBJ1-1	-	TRBV25-1	TGTGCCAGCAGTGAAGAAGTCAGATCAGAAGCTTTCTTT	CASSEEVRSEAFF
TRBD1	TRBJ2-7	-	TRBV5-1	TGCGCCAGCACCCCGGGACAGGGGATGAGCGAGCAGTACTTC	CASTPGQGMSEQYF
TRBD2	TRBJ2-7	-	TRBV12-3/TRBV12-4	TGTGCCAGCAGTCATACTAGCGGGGGGTACTACGAGCAGTACTTC	CASSHTSGGYYEQYF
-	TRBJ2-7	many	TRBV20-1	TGCAGTGTCCCCCCCAGTACGGGGGTAGGCGAGCAGTACTTC	CSVPPSTGVGEQYF
-	TRBJ1-6	-	TRBV7-8	TGTGCCAGCAGCTTGGGACCGGAAAATTCACCCCTCCACTTT	CASSLGPENSPLHF